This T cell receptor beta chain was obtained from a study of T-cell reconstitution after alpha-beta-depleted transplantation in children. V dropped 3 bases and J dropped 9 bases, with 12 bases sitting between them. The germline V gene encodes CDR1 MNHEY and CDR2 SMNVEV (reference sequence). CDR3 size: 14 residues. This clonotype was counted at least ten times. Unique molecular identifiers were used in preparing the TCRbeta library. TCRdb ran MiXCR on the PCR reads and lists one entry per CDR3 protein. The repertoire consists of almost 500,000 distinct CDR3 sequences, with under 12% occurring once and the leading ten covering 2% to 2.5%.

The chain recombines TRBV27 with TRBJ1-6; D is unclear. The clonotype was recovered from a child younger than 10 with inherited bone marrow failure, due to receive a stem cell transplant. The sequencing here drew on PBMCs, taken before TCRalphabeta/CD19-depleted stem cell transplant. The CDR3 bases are TGTGCCAGCAGTTTTTCAAGGGCAGGTTCACCCCTCCACTTT. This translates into CASSFSRAGSPLHF.